The 12 T cell receptor beta chains below all came from one sample that was sequenced in a study of cytomegalovirus exposure and HLA in healthy donors (dated by TCRdb to between 2016 and 2019). The method behind the library was the immunoSEQ multiplex PCR assay. Here the immuneACCESS table is served through TCRdb, limited to in-frame sequences with V and J called. Missing clones are a known gap in these copies; in checked studies unresolved V genes cover under half, and the rest lacks a known reason. This sample gives hundreds of thousands of clones in total; 70% to 90% of them show up just once. The top ten clonotypes cover 4.5% to 6% of the sample. Sequencing was performed on PBMCs. The receptors derive from a woman under 30 in good health and CMV-seronegative.

This chain joins TRBV11-2 and TRBJ2-7; a weak D match, TRBD1 (5 bases). The germline V gene has CDR1 SGHAT and CDR2 FQNNGV. With 7 bases removed from V and 3 bases from J, the gap between germline ends came to 19 bases. The CDR3 consists of 15 residues. In DNA, the CDR3 is TGTGCCAGCACGGAATCTCAGGGTATTTTCTACGAGCAGTACTTC. Translated: CASTESQGIFYEQYF.

The J gene is TRBJ2-7, the V gene TRBV13; D is unclear. With 5 bases removed from V and 6 bases from J, the gap between germline ends came to 11 bases. Germline loops: CDR1 PRHDT, CDR2 FYEKMQ (reference sequence). There are 12 residues in the CDR3. The CDR3 sequence: CASSHELGEQYF. The CDR3, as DNA: TGTGCCAGCAGCCACGAGCTTGGCGAGCAGTACTTC. Full variable domain (remainder filled in from reference TRBV13 and TRBJ2-7): AAGVIQSPRHLIKEKRETATLKCYPIPRHDTVYWYQQGPGQDPQFLISFYEKMQSDKGSIPDRFSAQQFSDYHSELNMSSLELGDSALYFCASSHELGEQYFGPGTRLTVT.

Here the CDR3 reads CASSTGQGNYGYTF. The CDR3 DNA reads TGTGCCAGCAGTACGGGACAGGGAAACTATGGCTACACCTTC. V and J are TRBV28 and TRBJ1-2; 9 bases align to TRBD1. CDR3 size: 14 residues. Per germline, CDR1 MDHEN and CDR2 SYDVKM. J gave up 2 bases and V 5 bases, and 3 bases lay outside the gene matches.

The V call is TRBV5-1, the J call TRBJ1-2, with 7 bases that match TRBD1. Germline V gene lookup returns CDR1 SGHRS and CDR2 YFSETQ. With V trimmed by 7 bases and J by 0 bases, 9 bases remained unmatched. The CDR3 runs 15 residues. DNA of the CDR3: TGCGCCAGCCGGGGACAGCACACGGCTAACTATGGCTACACCTTC. This translates into CASRGQHTANYGYTF.

V gene TRBV5-5 combines with J gene TRBJ2-1; unclear D gene. CDR3 size: 12 residues. Germline lookup yields CDR1 SGHKS and CDR2 YYEKEE (reference sequence). Trimming pared 4 bases from V and 7 bases from J, leaving 9 bases between. CDR3: CASSLAQNEQFF. CDR3 coding DNA: TGTGCCAGCAGCCTCGCCCAGAATGAGCAGTTCTTC.

The chain is built from TRBV10-3 and TRBJ2-2, with TRBD2 matching 8 bases. CDR3 length: 14 residues. The junction had 5 bases not matched to a gene; V was cut back by 8 bases and J by 3 bases. Looked up from germline, CDR1 is ENHRY and CDR2 is SYGVKD. The CDR3 coding sequence is TGTGCCATCTCAGCGGGAGCAGACACCGGGGAGCTGTTTTTT. This sequence encodes CAISAGADTGELFF.

This clone was picked up a small number of times. The chain is built from TRBV27 and TRBJ2-7; unclear D gene. Germline-derived CDR1 and CDR2 are MNHEY and SMNVEV (reference sequence). Trimming pared 3 bases from V and 3 bases from J, leaving 18 bases between. The CDR3 runs 16 residues. CDR3 DNA: TGTGCCAGCAGTTTGAGGCAGCCCTCCCTAAGCTACGAGCAGTACTTC. Translation gives CASSLRQPSLSYEQYF.

This clone was observed once. CDR3 DNA: TGTGCCAGAAGCTGGGACAGGGACTACGAGCAGTACTTC. Its translation: CARSWDRDYEQYF. V usage is TRBV5-3 and J usage is TRBJ2-7; TRBD1 matches at 9 bases. TRBV5-3 is filed as an ORF, its function uncertain. The CDR3 runs 13 residues. Unmatched junction bases numbered 1, after V lost 3 bases and J lost 3 bases.

This chain joins TRBV2 and TRBJ2-2; 9 positions agree with TRBD1. The length of the CDR3 is 13 residues. The ends lost 6 bases at V and 5 bases at J; junction bases unmatched: 1. Germline lookup yields CDR1 SNHLY and CDR2 FYNNEI. CDR3 residues: CASRGQGTGELFF. The CDR3 DNA follows: TGTGCCAGCAGGGGACAGGGAACCGGGGAGCTGTTTTTT. Filled out from reference TRBV2 and TRBJ2-2, the complete variable domain reads EPEVTQTPSHQVTQMGQEVILRCVPISNHLYFYWYRQILGQKVEFLVSFYNNEISEKSEIFDDQFSVERPDGSNFTLKIRSTKLEDSAMYFCASRGQGTGELFFGEGSRLTVL.

This sequence joins TRBV5-1 and TRBJ1-3, with 8 bases lining up with TRBD1. Germline V gene lookup returns CDR1 SGHRS and CDR2 YFSETQ. J was trimmed by 0 bases and V by 1 base; bases with no gene match: 3. The length of the CDR3 is 16 residues. CDR3 loop: CASSLQGQGSGNTIYF. The CDR3 coding sequence is TGCGCCAGCAGCTTGCAAGGACAGGGCTCTGGAAACACCATATATTTT.

The rearrangement joins TRBV28 to TRBJ2-3, with 11 bases that match TRBD2. This CDR3 has 15 amino acids. V shed 8 bases, J shed 5 bases, and the junction held 9 bases outside the gene matches. Looked up from germline, CDR1 is MDHEN and CDR2 is SYDVKM. The CDR3 sequence is CASPPLAGGRDTQYF. The CDR3 DNA is TGTGCCAGCCCTCCCCTAGCGGGAGGTAGAGATACGCAGTATTTT.

The rearrangement joins TRBV12-5 to TRBJ2-7, with unresolved D. V lost 8 bases, J lost 1 base, and 9 bases lay in between. CDR3 length: 12 residues. Germline CDR1 is LGHNT and CDR2 is FRNRAP. This chain's CDR3 is CASLGWSYEQYF. DNA of the CDR3: TGTGCTAGTCTGGGCTGGTCCTACGAGCAGTACTTC. Together with reference TRBV12-5 and TRBJ2-7, the CDR3 gives the full variable domain: DARVTQTPRHKVTEMGQEVTMRCQPILGHNTVFWYRQTMMQGLELLAYFRNRAPLDDSGMPKDRFSAEMPDATLATLKIQPSEPRDSAVYFCASLGWSYEQYFGPGTRLTVT.